The T cell receptor (beta chain) under discussion was sequenced for a study of graft-versus-host responses after intestinal transplantation. For the study at large: Once they had received anti-thymocyte globulin induction, all recipients took tacrolimus and steroids for about 3 years. Points from the study as a whole: Circulating GvH clone levels at their peak were associated with HvG declines (early post-transplant). Analysis identified GvH clones in recipient marrow, with some appearing first in ileum or blood.

The V end lost 1 base, the J end lost 1 base, and 11 bases lay between the germline ends. The CDR3 spans 15 residues. Germline V lookup: CDR1 SGHRS, CDR2 YFSETQ. This clone appeared a single time. As yet, its antigen is unknown. Here immunoSEQ multiplex PCR was the method, and the copy in TCRdb shows in-frame clones only, minus some. In the table there are tens of thousands of clones, approximately 95% of which are singletons. The receptor comes from a human donor who was the organ donor for an intestinal transplant. The genes are TRBV5-1 and TRBJ1-1, with D perhaps matching TRBD1 (6 bases). The material sequenced was unstimulated CD8+ T cells sorted from spleen or lymph node cells, taken before transplant. In DNA, the CDR3 is TGCGCCAGCAGCTTGAGAGGGGGTACGAACACTGAAGCTTTCTTT. Translation: CASSLRGGTNTEAFF.